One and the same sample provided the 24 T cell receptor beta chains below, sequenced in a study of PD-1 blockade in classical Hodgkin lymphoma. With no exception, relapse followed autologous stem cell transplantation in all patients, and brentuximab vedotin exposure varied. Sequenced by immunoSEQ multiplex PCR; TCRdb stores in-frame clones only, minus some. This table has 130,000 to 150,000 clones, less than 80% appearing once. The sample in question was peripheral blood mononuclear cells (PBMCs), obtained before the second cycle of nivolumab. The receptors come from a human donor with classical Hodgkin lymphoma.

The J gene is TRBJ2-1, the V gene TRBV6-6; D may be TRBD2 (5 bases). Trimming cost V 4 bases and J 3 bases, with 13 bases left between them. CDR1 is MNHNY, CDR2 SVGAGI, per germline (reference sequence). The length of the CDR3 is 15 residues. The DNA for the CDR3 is TGTGCCAGCAGTTGGAGGCAGATGAGCTACAATGAGCAGTTCTTC. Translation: CASSWRQMSYNEQFF.

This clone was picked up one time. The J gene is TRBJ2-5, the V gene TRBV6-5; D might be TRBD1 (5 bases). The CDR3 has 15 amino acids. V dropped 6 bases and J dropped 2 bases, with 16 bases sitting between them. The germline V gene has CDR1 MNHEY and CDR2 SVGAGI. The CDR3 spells CASRVTNRPQETQYF. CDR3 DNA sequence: TGTGCCAGCAGAGTTACGAACAGGCCTCAAGAGACCCAGTACTTC.

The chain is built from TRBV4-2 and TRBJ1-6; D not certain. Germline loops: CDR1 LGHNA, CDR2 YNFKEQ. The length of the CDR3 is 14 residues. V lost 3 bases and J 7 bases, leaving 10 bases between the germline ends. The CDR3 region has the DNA TGTGCCAGCAGCCAGTCCCTGGTCAATTCACCCCTCCACTTT. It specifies CASSQSLVNSPLHF.

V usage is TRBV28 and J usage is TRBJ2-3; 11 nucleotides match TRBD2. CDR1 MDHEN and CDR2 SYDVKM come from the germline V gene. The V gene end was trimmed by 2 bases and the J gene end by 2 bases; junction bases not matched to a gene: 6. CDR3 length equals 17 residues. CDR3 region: CASSLGGTSGITDTQYF. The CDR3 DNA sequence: TGTGCCAGCAGTTTAGGAGGGACTAGCGGAATCACAGATACGCAGTATTTT.

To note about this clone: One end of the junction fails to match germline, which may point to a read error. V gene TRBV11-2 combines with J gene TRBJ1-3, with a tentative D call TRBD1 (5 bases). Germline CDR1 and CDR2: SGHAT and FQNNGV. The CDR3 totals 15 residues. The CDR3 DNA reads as TGCGCCAGCAGCCAAGACCGGGACTCCAGCTCCCTTTTATATTTT. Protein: CASSQDRDSSSLLYF.

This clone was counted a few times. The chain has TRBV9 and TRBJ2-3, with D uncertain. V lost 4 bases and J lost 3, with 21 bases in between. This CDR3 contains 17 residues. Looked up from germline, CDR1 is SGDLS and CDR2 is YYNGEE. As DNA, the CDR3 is TGTGCCAGCAGCCTAAACCCGATCAAGCCCTCTACAGATACGCAGTATTTT. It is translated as CASSLNPIKPSTDTQYF.

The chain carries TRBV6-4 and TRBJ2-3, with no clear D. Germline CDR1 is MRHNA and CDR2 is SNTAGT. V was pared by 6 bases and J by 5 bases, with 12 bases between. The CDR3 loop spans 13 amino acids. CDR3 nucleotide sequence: TGTGCCAGCAGAGGGTCGGCTGAAGATACGCAGTATTTT. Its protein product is CASRGSAEDTQYF.

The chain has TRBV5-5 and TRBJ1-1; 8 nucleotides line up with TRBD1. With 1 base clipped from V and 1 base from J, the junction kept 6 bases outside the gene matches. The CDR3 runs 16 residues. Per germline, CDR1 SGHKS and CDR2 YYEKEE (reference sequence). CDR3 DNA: TGTGCCAGCAGCTTGTCTTACAGGGGGAGGAACACTGAAGCTTTCTTT. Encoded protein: CASSLSYRGRNTEAFF.

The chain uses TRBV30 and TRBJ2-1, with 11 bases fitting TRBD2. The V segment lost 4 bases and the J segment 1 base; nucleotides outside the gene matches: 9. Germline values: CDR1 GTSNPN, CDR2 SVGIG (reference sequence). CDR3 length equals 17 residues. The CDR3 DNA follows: TGTGCCTGGACCGGGACTAGCGGAGATTCATCCTACAATGAGCAGTTCTTC. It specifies CAWTGTSGDSSYNEQFF.

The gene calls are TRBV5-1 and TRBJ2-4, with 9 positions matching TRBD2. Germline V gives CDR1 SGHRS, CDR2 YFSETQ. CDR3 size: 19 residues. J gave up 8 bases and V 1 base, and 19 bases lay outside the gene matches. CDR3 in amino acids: CASSLFASGTTHRADIQYF. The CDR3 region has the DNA TGCGCCAGCAGCTTGTTCGCTAGCGGGACGACACACAGAGCGGACATTCAGTACTTC.

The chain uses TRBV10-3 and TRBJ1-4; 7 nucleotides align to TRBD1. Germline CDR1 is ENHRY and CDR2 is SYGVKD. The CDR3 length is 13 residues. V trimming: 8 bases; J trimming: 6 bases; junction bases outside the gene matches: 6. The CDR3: CAISFDRDEKLFF. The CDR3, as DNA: TGTGCCATCTCTTTTGACAGGGATGAAAAACTGTTTTTT.

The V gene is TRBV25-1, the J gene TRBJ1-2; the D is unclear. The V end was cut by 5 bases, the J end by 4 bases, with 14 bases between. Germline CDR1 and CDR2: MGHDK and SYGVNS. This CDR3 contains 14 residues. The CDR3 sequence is CASSPPGRSYGYTF. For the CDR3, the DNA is TGTGCCAGCAGTCCTCCCGGGAGGAGCTATGGCTACACCTTC.

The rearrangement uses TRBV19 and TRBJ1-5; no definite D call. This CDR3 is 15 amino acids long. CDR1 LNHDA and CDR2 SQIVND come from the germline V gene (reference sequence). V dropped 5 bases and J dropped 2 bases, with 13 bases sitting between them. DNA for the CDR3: TGTGCCAGTAGTGTGCCGCCCCCTGGCAATCAGCCCCAGCATTTT. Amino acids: CASSVPPPGNQPQHF.

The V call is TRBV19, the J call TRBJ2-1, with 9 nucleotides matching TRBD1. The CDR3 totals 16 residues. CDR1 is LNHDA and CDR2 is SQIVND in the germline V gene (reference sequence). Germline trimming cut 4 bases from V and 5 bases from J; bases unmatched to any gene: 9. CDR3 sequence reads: CASSTVGQGWHNEQFF. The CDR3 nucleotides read TGTGCCAGTAGTACCGTTGGACAGGGGTGGCACAATGAGCAGTTCTTC.

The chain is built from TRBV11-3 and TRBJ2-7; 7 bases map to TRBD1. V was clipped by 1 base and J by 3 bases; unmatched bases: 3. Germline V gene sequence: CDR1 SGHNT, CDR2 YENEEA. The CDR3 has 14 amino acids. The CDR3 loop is CASSLGQGVYEQYF. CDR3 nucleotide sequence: TGTGCCAGCAGCTTAGGACAGGGCGTCTACGAGCAGTACTTC.

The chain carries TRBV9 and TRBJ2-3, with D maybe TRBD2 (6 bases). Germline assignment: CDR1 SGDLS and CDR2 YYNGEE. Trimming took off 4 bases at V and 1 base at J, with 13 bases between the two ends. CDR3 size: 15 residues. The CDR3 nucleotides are TGTGCCAGCAGCTCGCGACTAGTCGGCACAGATACGCAGTATTTT. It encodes CASSSRLVGTDTQYF.

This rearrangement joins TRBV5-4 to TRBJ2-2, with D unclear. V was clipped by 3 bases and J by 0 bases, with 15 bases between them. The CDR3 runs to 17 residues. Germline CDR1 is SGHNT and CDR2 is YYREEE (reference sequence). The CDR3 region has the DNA TGTGCCAGCAGCTCACAACTGGCTTCCACGAACACCGGGGAGCTGTTTTTT. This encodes CASSSQLASTNTGELFF.

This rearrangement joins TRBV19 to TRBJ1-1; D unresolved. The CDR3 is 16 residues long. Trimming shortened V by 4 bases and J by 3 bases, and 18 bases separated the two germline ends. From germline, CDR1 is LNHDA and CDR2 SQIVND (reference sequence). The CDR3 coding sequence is TGTGCCAGTAGTAACCCCAAAAGGCTGGGTTACACTGAAGCTTTCTTT. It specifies CASSNPKRLGYTEAFF.

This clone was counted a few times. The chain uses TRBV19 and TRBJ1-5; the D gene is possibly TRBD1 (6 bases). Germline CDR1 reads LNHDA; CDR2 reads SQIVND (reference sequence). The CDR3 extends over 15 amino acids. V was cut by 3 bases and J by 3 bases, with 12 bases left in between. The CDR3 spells CASSINRAFNQPQHF. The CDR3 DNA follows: TGTGCCAGTAGTATTAACAGGGCCTTCAATCAGCCCCAGCATTTT.

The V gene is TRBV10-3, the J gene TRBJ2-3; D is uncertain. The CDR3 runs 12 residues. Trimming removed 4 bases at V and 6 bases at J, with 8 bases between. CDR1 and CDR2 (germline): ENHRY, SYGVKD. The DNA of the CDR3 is TGTGCCATCAGTGTATTGGGGGATACGCAGTATTTT. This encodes CAISVLGDTQYF.

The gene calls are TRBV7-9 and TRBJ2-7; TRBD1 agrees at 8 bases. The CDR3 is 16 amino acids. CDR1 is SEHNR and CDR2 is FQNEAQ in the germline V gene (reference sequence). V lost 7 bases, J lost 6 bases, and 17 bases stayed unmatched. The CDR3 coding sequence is TGTGCCAGCATGCCCCGAACTGGGCAGGGGGCTGTCGAGCAGTACTTC. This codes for CASMPRTGQGAVEQYF.

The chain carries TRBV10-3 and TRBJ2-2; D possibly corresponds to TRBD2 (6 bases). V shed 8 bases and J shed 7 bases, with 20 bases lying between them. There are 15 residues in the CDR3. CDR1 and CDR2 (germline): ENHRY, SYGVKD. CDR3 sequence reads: CAIRKGRERGGELFF. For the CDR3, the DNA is TGTGCCATCCGCAAAGGGCGGGAACGGGGCGGGGAGCTGTTTTTT.

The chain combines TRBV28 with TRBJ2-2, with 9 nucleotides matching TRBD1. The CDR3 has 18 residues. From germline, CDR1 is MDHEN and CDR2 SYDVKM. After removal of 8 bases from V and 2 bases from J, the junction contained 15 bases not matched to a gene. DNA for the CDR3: TGTGCCAGCGCCATAACCCCAGGACAGGGGTCAAACACCGGGGAGCTGTTTTTT. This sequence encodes CASAITPGQGSNTGELFF.

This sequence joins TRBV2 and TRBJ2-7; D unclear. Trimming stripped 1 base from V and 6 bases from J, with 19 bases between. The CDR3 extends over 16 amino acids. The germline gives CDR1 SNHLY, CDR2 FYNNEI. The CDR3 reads CASSEVIPLVLLEQYF. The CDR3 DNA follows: TGTGCCAGCAGTGAAGTGATCCCCCTAGTCCTGCTCGAGCAGTACTTC.